Listed below are T cell receptor beta chains from one sample, sequenced in a study of OX40 agonist ivuxolimab in advanced cancers. Produced via immunoSEQ multiplex PCR; TCRdb's table is partial and in-frame only. The sample gives some 94,000 clones, under 95% of which show up once; 0.7% to 1% is in the top ten. Material: CD4+ or CD8+ T cells sorted from blood, obtained in a trial of the OX40 agonist ivuxolimab. The receptors originated from an adult with an advanced solid tumor such as melanoma, head and neck, liver or kidney cancer. CDR3s include the opening cysteine and the closing phenylalanine or tryptophan. The D gene is left open where the match is weak. The size entry is marked missing in some rows and otherwise reads once, few, many or a size class.

clone_size: NA; j_call: TRBJ2-1; v_call: TRBV19; d_call: TRBD1; cdr3_aa: CASSIRGQGYNEQFF; cdr3_nt: TGTGCCAGTAGTATTCGGGGACAGGGGTACAATGAGCAGTTCTTC
clone_size: NA; j_call: TRBJ1-2; v_call: TRBV29-1; d_call: NA; cdr3_aa: CSVGAGDYGYTF; cdr3_nt: TGCAGCGTTGGGGCAGGGGACTATGGCTACACCTTC
clone_size: once; j_call: TRBJ2-7; v_call: TRBV7-2; d_call: TRBD1; cdr3_aa: CASSAQGAVAMQYF; cdr3_nt: TGTGCCAGCAGCGCACAGGGGGCGGTGGCAATGCAGTACTTC
clone_size: many; j_call: TRBJ2-2; v_call: TRBV7-9; d_call: TRBD2; cdr3_aa: CASSRTRLAPKTGELFF; cdr3_nt: TGTGCCAGCAGCCGGACCCGACTAGCGCCGAAAACCGGGGAGCTGTTTTTT
clone_size: NA; j_call: TRBJ1-2; v_call: TRBV7-9; d_call: NA; cdr3_aa: CASSLAGGVNYGYTF; cdr3_nt: TGTGCCAGCAGCTTAGCGGGAGGGGTTAACTATGGCTACACCTTC
clone_size: NA; j_call: TRBJ2-1; v_call: TRBV4-1; d_call: TRBD2; cdr3_aa: CASSPLGLAGNEQFF; cdr3_nt: TGCGCCAGCAGCCCACTGGGGCTAGCGGGAAATGAGCAGTTCTTC
clone_size: few; j_call: TRBJ1-6; v_call: TRBV2; d_call: NA; cdr3_aa: CASSEALGAYNSPLHF; cdr3_nt: TGTGCCAGCAGTGAAGCGCTCGGGGCCTATAATTCACCCCTCCACTTT
clone_size: once; j_call: TRBJ1-1; v_call: TRBV10-3; d_call: NA; cdr3_aa: CAIRRTEVNTEAFF; cdr3_nt: TGTGCCATCAGGAGGACAGAGGTGAACACTGAAGCTTTCTTT
clone_size: NA; j_call: TRBJ1-2; v_call: TRBV21-1; d_call: NA; cdr3_aa: CASSFRAVQGYTF; cdr3_nt: TGTGCCAGCAGCTTCCGGGCCGTGCAGGGCTACACCTTC
clone_size: NA; j_call: TRBJ2-1; v_call: TRBV4-3; d_call: NA; cdr3_aa: CASSSHPSSYNEQFF; cdr3_nt: TGCGCCAGCAGCTCCCACCCGAGCTCCTACAATGAGCAGTTCTTC
clone_size: NA; j_call: TRBJ1-4; v_call: TRBV7-9; d_call: TRBD1; cdr3_aa: CASSIGRGLEKLFF; cdr3_nt: TGTGCCAGTAGCATCGGCAGGGGGCTTGAAAAACTGTTTTTT
clone_size: few; j_call: TRBJ2-7; v_call: TRBV7-8; d_call: TRBD1; cdr3_aa: CASSRWDRGNEQYF; cdr3_nt: TGTGCCAGCAGCCGTTGGGACAGGGGCAACGAGCAGTACTTC
clone_size: NA; j_call: TRBJ2-5; v_call: TRBV5-1; d_call: NA; cdr3_aa: CASSYEMGLGTQYF; cdr3_nt: TGCGCCAGCAGTTATGAGATGGGGCTCGGGACCCAGTACTTC
clone_size: NA; j_call: TRBJ2-7; v_call: TRBV6-1; d_call: NA; cdr3_aa: CASSEWTDINF; cdr3_nt: TGTGCCAGCAGTGAATGGACGGATATTAACTTC
clone_size: once; j_call: TRBJ2-3; v_call: TRBV19; d_call: NA; cdr3_aa: CASSLRGSGIRTDTQYF; cdr3_nt: TGTGCCAGTAGTCTCAGGGGCAGCGGGATTCGCACAGATACGCAGTATTTT
clone_size: NA; j_call: TRBJ1-4; v_call: TRBV7-9; d_call: TRBD1; cdr3_aa: CASSDSTQGGDEKLFF; cdr3_nt: TGTGCCAGCAGCGACAGTACCCAGGGGGGGGATGAAAAACTGTTTTTT
clone_size: NA; j_call: TRBJ2-5; v_call: TRBV5-6; d_call: NA; cdr3_aa: CASSFEQETQYF; cdr3_nt: TGTGCCAGCAGCTTTGAACAAGAGACCCAGTACTTC
clone_size: NA; j_call: TRBJ2-7; v_call: TRBV28; d_call: TRBD1; cdr3_aa: CASSRTGGAYEQYF; cdr3_nt: TGTGCCAGCAGTCGGACAGGGGGCGCCTACGAGCAGTACTTC
clone_size: few; j_call: TRBJ2-7; v_call: TRBV5-6; d_call: TRBD1; cdr3_aa: CASSPFRRTGGYEQYF; cdr3_nt: TGTGCCAGCAGCCCCTTCCGTCGGACAGGGGGCTACGAGCAGTACTTC
clone_size: NA; j_call: TRBJ2-3; v_call: TRBV7-8; d_call: NA; cdr3_aa: CASSLGGWADRETVRDTQYF; cdr3_nt: TGTGCCAGCAGCTTAGGTGGTTGGGCGGACCGAGAGACAGTACGAGATACGCAGTATTTT
clone_size: NA; j_call: TRBJ2-3; v_call: TRBV28; d_call: TRBD2; cdr3_aa: CASSLWSGSGTDTQYF; cdr3_nt: TGTGCCAGCAGTTTATGGAGCGGGAGCGGTACAGATACGCAGTATTTT
clone_size: NA; j_call: TRBJ1-5; v_call: TRBV30; d_call: NA; cdr3_aa: CAWTDQSNQPQHF; cdr3_nt: TGTGCCTGGACGGACCAGAGCAATCAGCCCCAGCATTTT
clone_size: NA; j_call: TRBJ2-7; v_call: TRBV30; d_call: TRBD2; cdr3_aa: CAWSELAGVLF; cdr3_nt: TGTGCCTGGAGTGAATTAGCGGGAGTACTGTTC
clone_size: NA; j_call: TRBJ1-4; v_call: TRBV5-1; d_call: NA; cdr3_aa: CASSPDSDNEKLFF; cdr3_nt: TGCGCCAGCAGCCCGGACAGCGATAATGAAAAACTGTTTTTT
clone_size: NA; j_call: TRBJ2-1; v_call: TRBV29-1; d_call: NA; cdr3_aa: CSVVRDLVVHEQFF; cdr3_nt: TGCAGCGTTGTCCGGGACTTGGTGGTACATGAGCAGTTCTTC
clone_size: NA; j_call: TRBJ1-4; v_call: TRBV4-3; d_call: NA; cdr3_aa: CASSQGDTTTNEKLFF; cdr3_nt: TGCGCCAGCAGCCAAGGGGACACCACAACTAATGAAAAACTGTTTTTT
clone_size: NA; j_call: TRBJ1-1; v_call: TRBV5-1; d_call: NA; cdr3_aa: CASSLGPTSTEAFF; cdr3_nt: TGCGCCAGCAGCTTGGGTCCGACGAGCACTGAAGCTTTCTTT
clone_size: NA; j_call: TRBJ2-7; v_call: TRBV30; d_call: TRBD1; cdr3_aa: CAWSVVAGGPSYEQYF; cdr3_nt: TGTGCCTGGAGTGTGGTAGCAGGGGGCCCGTCCTACGAGCAGTACTTC
clone_size: NA; j_call: TRBJ2-3; v_call: TRBV5-1; d_call: TRBD2; cdr3_aa: CASSLVASGNVNTQYF; cdr3_nt: TGCGCCAGCAGCTTGGTGGCTAGCGGGAATGTAAATACGCAGTATTTT
clone_size: once; j_call: TRBJ1-1; v_call: TRBV10-2; d_call: NA; cdr3_aa: CASSEHGNTEAFF; cdr3_nt: TGCGCCAGCAGTGAGCACGGGAACACTGAAGCTTTCTTT
clone_size: NA; j_call: TRBJ1-4; v_call: TRBV6-6; d_call: TRBD1; cdr3_aa: CASSHPGQGFDEKLFF; cdr3_nt: TGTGCCAGCAGTCACCCGGGACAGGGTTTTGATGAAAAACTGTTTTTT
clone_size: once; j_call: TRBJ2-1; v_call: TRBV11-3; d_call: TRBD1; cdr3_aa: CASSLARGQGYYNEQFF; cdr3_nt: TGTGCCAGCAGCTTAGCCAGGGGGCAGGGGTACTACAATGAGCAGTTCTTC
clone_size: NA; j_call: TRBJ1-2; v_call: TRBV5-6; d_call: NA; cdr3_aa: CASSLGLRAEGGYTF; cdr3_nt: TGTGCCAGCAGCTTGGGTCTCAGAGCCGAGGGCGGCTACACCTTC
clone_size: NA; j_call: TRBJ1-6; v_call: TRBV11-2; d_call: NA; cdr3_aa: CASSLVGSSYNSPLHF; cdr3_nt: TGTGCCAGCAGCTTAGTCGGGAGCTCCTATAATTCACCCCTCCACTTT
clone_size: NA; j_call: TRBJ2-6; v_call: TRBV29-1; d_call: NA; cdr3_aa: CSVEERQALNVLTF; cdr3_nt: TGCAGCGTTGAAGAGCGACAGGCCCTCAACGTCCTGACTTTC
clone_size: NA; j_call: TRBJ1-6; v_call: TRBV9; d_call: NA; cdr3_aa: CASSVLTGSPLHF; cdr3_nt: TGTGCCAGCAGCGTACTCACTGGATCACCCCTCCACTTT
clone_size: NA; j_call: TRBJ2-7; v_call: TRBV30; d_call: NA; cdr3_aa: CAWRAGNEQYF; cdr3_nt: TGTGCCTGGAGGGCAGGGAATGAGCAGTACTTC
clone_size: NA; j_call: TRBJ2-5; v_call: TRBV14; d_call: NA; cdr3_aa: CASSQDGTRGARPGYF; cdr3_nt: TGTGCCAGCAGCCAAGATGGGACCCGCGGGGCCAGGCCAGGGTACTTC
clone_size: NA; j_call: TRBJ1-1; v_call: TRBV29-1; d_call: NA; cdr3_aa: CSVAYGELDTEAFF; cdr3_nt: TGCAGCGTTGCATACGGGGAGTTAGACACTGAAGCTTTCTTT
clone_size: NA; j_call: TRBJ2-7; v_call: TRBV6-6; d_call: NA; cdr3_aa: CASRRPPRGPQYF; cdr3_nt: TGTGCCAGCAGACGGCCCCCCCGGGGGCCCCAGTACTTC
clone_size: NA; j_call: TRBJ2-1; v_call: TRBV19; d_call: TRBD1; cdr3_aa: CASSTGTGSNEQFF; cdr3_nt: TGTGCCAGTAGTACCGGGACAGGGAGCAATGAGCAGTTCTTC
clone_size: NA; j_call: TRBJ2-7; v_call: TRBV10-3; d_call: TRBD2; cdr3_aa: CAISESLGLAGAYEQYF; cdr3_nt: TGTGCCATCAGTGAGTCCCTAGGGCTAGCGGGGGCCTACGAGCAGTACTTC
clone_size: NA; j_call: TRBJ2-7; v_call: TRBV5-1; d_call: NA; cdr3_aa: CASSLGSVEQYF; cdr3_nt: TGCGCCAGCAGCTTGGGGTCGGTTGAGCAGTACTTC
clone_size: NA; j_call: TRBJ2-7; v_call: TRBV7-3; d_call: TRBD1; cdr3_aa: CASSPSPGQGAYEQYF; cdr3_nt: TGTGCCAGCAGCCCAAGCCCGGGACAGGGAGCCTACGAGCAGTACTTC
clone_size: NA; j_call: TRBJ2-4; v_call: TRBV6-6; d_call: NA; cdr3_aa: CASSLDRVSNIQYF; cdr3_nt: TGTGCCAGCAGTTTAGATAGGGTATCTAACATTCAGTACTTC
clone_size: once; j_call: TRBJ2-3; v_call: TRBV13; d_call: NA; cdr3_aa: CASSIKTRETGDTQYF; cdr3_nt: TGTGCCAGCAGCATTAAGACTAGGGAGACCGGAGATACGCAGTATTTT
clone_size: NA; j_call: TRBJ2-7; v_call: TRBV6-5; d_call: NA; cdr3_aa: CASSYRRAGEQYF; cdr3_nt: TGTGCCAGCAGTTACCGGCGGGCTGGGGAGCAGTACTTC
clone_size: NA; j_call: TRBJ1-4; v_call: TRBV15; d_call: NA; cdr3_aa: CATSRGYSNEKLFF; cdr3_nt: TGTGCCACCAGCAGAGGCTACAGTAATGAAAAACTGTTTTTT
clone_size: once; j_call: TRBJ2-3; v_call: TRBV6-5; d_call: TRBD2; cdr3_aa: CASSALAEGADTQYF; cdr3_nt: TGTGCCAGCAGTGCCCTAGCGGAGGGCGCAGATACGCAGTATTTT
clone_size: NA; j_call: TRBJ2-2; v_call: TRBV6-5; d_call: TRBD2; cdr3_aa: CASSPGLSNTGELFF; cdr3_nt: TGTGCCAGCAGTCCGGGACTATCTAACACCGGGGAGCTGTTTTTT
clone_size: once; j_call: TRBJ2-5; v_call: TRBV27; d_call: TRBD2; cdr3_aa: CASSPRTSGLGTQYF; cdr3_nt: TGTGCCAGCAGTCCAAGGACTAGTGGGTTGGGGACCCAGTACTTC
clone_size: NA; j_call: TRBJ1-1; v_call: TRBV5-4; d_call: NA; cdr3_aa: CASMVEIANTEAFF; cdr3_nt: TGTGCCAGCATGGTGGAGATAGCGAACACTGAAGCTTTCTTT
clone_size: NA; j_call: TRBJ1-3; v_call: TRBV6-6; d_call: NA; cdr3_aa: CASSKVLGNTIYF; cdr3_nt: TGTGCCAGCTCTAAGGTGTTGGGAAACACCATATATTTT
clone_size: NA; j_call: TRBJ2-1; v_call: TRBV11-3; d_call: NA; cdr3_aa: CASSPRRNEQFF; cdr3_nt: TGTGCCAGCAGCCCCCGTCGCAATGAGCAGTTCTTC
clone_size: NA; j_call: TRBJ2-5; v_call: TRBV5-4; d_call: TRBD1; cdr3_aa: CASSGTGGQETQYF; cdr3_nt: TGTGCCAGCAGCGGCACAGGGGGTCAAGAGACCCAGTACTTC